What follows are 29 T cell receptor beta chains derived from one specimen sequenced in a study of shared clonotypes between healthy human individuals. Repertoires were generated with immunoSEQ multiplex PCR, while TCRdb's copy carries only in-frame clones and drops some. Among 2 million to 2.5 million clones listed, 85% to 95% were seen once. Sequencing used naive CD4+ T cells from PBMCs. The sample's subset: CD45RA+ positively selected. The receptors here all came from a man in his late teens or twenties in good health. Some clones in this sample may be carry-over from other donors' samples.

V gene TRBV7-3 combines with J gene TRBJ2-5, with unresolved D. The V gene lost 2 bases and the J gene lost 1 base, with 8 bases spanning the gap. CDR3 length: 14 residues. From germline, CDR1 is SGHTA and CDR2 FQGTGA. The CDR3 DNA follows: TGTGCCAGCAGCTTAGGGCCGTCCCAAGAGACCCAGTACTTC. Protein: CASSLGPSQETQYF.

The CDR3 reads CASSVDFNPGGETQYF. The CDR3 DNA is TGTGCCAGCAGCGTAGATTTTAATCCGGGCGGGGAGACCCAGTACTTC. The chain combines TRBV9 with TRBJ2-5; D is possibly TRBD2 (5 bases). CDR1 SGDLS and CDR2 YYNGEE come from the germline V gene. Trimming cost V 0 bases and J 5 bases, with 17 bases left between them. The length of the CDR3 is 16 residues.

The chain carries TRBV19 and TRBJ1-5; tentative D call: TRBD1 (5 bases). The V and J ends lost 5 bases and 5 bases respectively, with 10 bases between them. The CDR3 length is 13 residues. Per germline, CDR1 LNHDA and CDR2 SQIVND (reference sequence). The CDR3: CASSVLRDQPQHF. CDR3 nucleotide sequence: TGTGCCAGTAGTGTGCTCAGGGATCAGCCCCAGCATTTT.

Here the CDR3 DNA reads TGCGCCAGCAGCCAAGTAGGCCGTTCTAACACTGAAGCTTTCTTT. Encoded protein: CASSQVGRSNTEAFF. The rearrangement joins TRBV4-3 to TRBJ1-1; D gene uncertain. The CDR3 sequence is 15 residues long. Trimming cost V 1 base and J 2 bases, with 11 bases left between them. In germline, CDR1 is LGHNA, CDR2 YSLEER.

The rearrangement uses TRBV12-5 and TRBJ1-5; no clear D gene. From germline, CDR1 is LGHNT and CDR2 FRNRAP. The CDR3 contains 12 residues. The V and J ends lost 6 bases and 0 bases respectively, with 3 bases between them. This CDR3 is CASGNSNQPQHF. CDR3 DNA: TGTGCTAGTGGAAATAGCAATCAGCCCCAGCATTTT.

This chain uses TRBV7-3 with TRBJ1-1; D remains ambiguous. CDR3 length: 13 amino acids. Germline CDR1 reads SGHTA; CDR2 reads FQGTGA. V lost 6 bases and J lost 0, with 8 bases in between. The CDR3 nucleotides read TGTGCCAGCAGGGTCGCGGTGAACACTGAAGCTTTCTTT. Amino acid sequence: CASRVAVNTEAFF. Using reference TRBV7-3 and TRBJ1-1 for the parts outside the CDR3, the full variable domain is GAGVSQTPSNKVTEKGKYVELRCDPISGHTALYWYRQSLGQGPEFLIYFQGTGAADDSGLPNDRFFAVRPEGSVSTLKIQRTERGDSAVYLCASRVAVNTEAFFGQGTRLTVV.

The rearrangement links TRBV10-3 to TRBJ2-2; D gene uncertain. CDR1 and CDR2 from the germline V gene are ENHRY and SYGVKD. Trimming removed 7 bases from V and 1 base from J, with 16 bases in between. The CDR3 covers 16 residues. Here the CDR3 reads CAITSTPYRNTGELFF. The CDR3 DNA reads TGTGCCATCACCTCCACACCTTATAGGAACACCGGGGAGCTGTTTTTT.

The genes are TRBV15 and TRBJ2-5; TRBD2 matches 10 bases. The V segment lost 1 base and the J segment 1 base; nucleotides outside the gene matches: 6. Germline loops: CDR1 LNHNV, CDR2 YYDKDF (reference sequence). CDR3 length: 17 residues. The CDR3 DNA sequence: TGTGCCACCAGCAGAGGTGTCAGGACTAGCGGCCAAGAGACCCAGTACTTC. Its translation is CATSRGVRTSGQETQYF.

This rearrangement joins TRBV12-2 to TRBJ2-7; the table assigns TRBD1, which was not confirmed against the DNA. TRBV12-2 is noted as a pseudogene. The CDR3 extends over 12 amino acids. CDR3 residues: CASRRKTATDTV. The CDR3 DNA sequence: TGTGCAAGTCGCCGAAAAACCGCCACCGATACAGTT.

The chain has TRBV4-1 and TRBJ1-5, with D hard to call. Germline CDR1 reads MGHRA; CDR2 reads YSYEKL. The CDR3 has 17 residues. Trimming shortened V by 0 bases and J by 3 bases, and 15 bases separated the two germline ends. The CDR3 spells CASSQDPPGKSNQPQHF. The CDR3 coding sequence is TGCGCCAGCAGCCAAGACCCCCCTGGGAAGTCCAATCAGCCCCAGCATTTT.

The chain combines TRBV28 with TRBJ1-2; D may be TRBD1 (6 bases). The CDR3 sequence is 17 residues long. The germline CDR1 and CDR2 sequences are MDHEN and SYDVKM. Deletions cut 8 bases from V and 0 bases from J, with 22 bases between. The CDR3 sequence is CASGSSGAYLANYGYTF. CDR3 coding DNA: TGTGCCAGCGGGTCGTCAGGGGCCTACTTAGCTAACTATGGCTACACCTTC.

V is TRBV18 and J is TRBJ1-5; a possible D gene is TRBD1 (5 bases). From germline, CDR1 is KGHSH and CDR2 LQKENI. Between the trimmed V and J ends, which lost 4 bases and 5 bases, there was a span of 15 bases. The CDR3 loop spans 15 amino acids. CDR3 protein: CASSHGQNRDQPQHF. CDR3 nucleotides: TGTGCCAGCTCACACGGACAAAACCGCGATCAGCCCCAGCATTTT.

The chain employs TRBV10-3 and TRBJ2-2; the match to TRBD2 covers 8 bases. The CDR3 is made up of 14 amino acids. V dropped 3 bases and J dropped 6; count of bases not matched to a gene: 3. Germline CDR1 and CDR2: ENHRY and SYGVKD. The DNA of the CDR3 is TGTGCCATCAGTGAATCAGCGGGAGCCGGGGAGCTGTTTTTT. This gives the protein CAISESAGAGELFF.

This chain joins TRBV5-1 and TRBJ2-6; a possible D gene is TRBD1 (5 bases). Trimming took 8 bases from V and 0 from J, leaving 9 bases between them. The CDR3 consists of 14 residues. Germline CDR1 and CDR2: SGHRS and YFSETQ. The CDR3 protein is CASEDSSGANVLTF. DNA for the CDR3: TGCGCCAGTGAAGACAGCTCTGGGGCCAACGTCCTGACTTTC.

The gene calls are TRBV5-4 and TRBJ1-2; D unresolved. CDR1 and CDR2 (germline): SGHNT, YYREEE (reference sequence). The CDR3 runs 17 residues. Trimming cost V 3 bases and J 1 base, with 19 bases left between them. For the CDR3, the DNA is TGTGCCAGCAGCTCCGGCGGTGGAAGCGGCCTTAACTATGGCTACACCTTC. Protein: CASSSGGGSGLNYGYTF.

This chain links TRBV6-1 with TRBJ2-7; D ambiguous. V dropped 4 bases and J dropped 3 bases, with 13 bases sitting between them. CDR3 length: 14 residues. Per germline, CDR1 MNHNS and CDR2 SASEGT. In DNA form, the CDR3 reads TGTGCCAGCAGTGGGTACCAAGGCATCTACGAGCAGTACTTC. The encoded protein is CASSGYQGIYEQYF.

The chain is built from TRBV28 and TRBJ2-3; tentatively, D is TRBD2 (6 bases). This CDR3 comprises 15 residues. Trimming took off 6 bases at V and 4 bases at J, with 17 bases between the two ends. CDR1 is MDHEN and CDR2 is SYDVKM in the germline V gene. CDR3 sequence (DNA): TGTGCCAGCAGGCGGGCGGGGCTGCAGGCAGATACGCAGTATTTT. Protein product: CASRRAGLQADTQYF.

The chain employs TRBV6-5 and TRBJ1-1, with 10 bases fitting TRBD1. Unmatched junction bases numbered 6, after V lost 1 base and J lost 4 bases. CDR1 MNHEY and CDR2 SVGAGI come from the germline V gene. The CDR3 is 16 amino acids. The CDR3 is CASSYWTGGSGTEAFF. In DNA, the CDR3 is TGTGCCAGCAGTTACTGGACAGGGGGGTCGGGCACTGAAGCTTTCTTT.

The chain links TRBV5-1 to TRBJ2-7; D remains ambiguous. The germline gives CDR1 SGHRS, CDR2 YFSETQ. There are 14 residues in the CDR3. V was trimmed by 1 base and J by 0 bases, leaving 8 bases between them. The CDR3 DNA follows: TGCGCCAGCAGCTTGCAGGCTAACTCCTACGAGCAGTACTTC. Protein product: CASSLQANSYEQYF.

This chain uses TRBV5-1 with TRBJ1-5; D might be TRBD1 (6 bases). CDR1 SGHRS and CDR2 YFSETQ come from the germline V gene. The CDR3 is made up of 16 amino acids. V shed 0 bases and J shed 0 bases, with 10 bases lying between them. CDR3 sequence reads: CASSLDGGSSNQPQHF. As DNA, the CDR3 is TGCGCCAGCAGCTTGGACGGGGGCTCTAGCAATCAGCCCCAGCATTTT. The variable domain in full, with the rest retrieved from reference TRBV5-1 and TRBJ1-5, is KAGVTQTPRYLIKTRGQQVTLSCSPISGHRSVSWYQQTPGQGLQFLFEYFSETQRNKGNFPGRFSGRQFSNSRSEMNVSTLELGDSALYLCASSLDGGSSNQPQHFGDGTRLSIL.

This rearrangement joins TRBV7-2 to TRBJ2-3; D remains ambiguous. Trimming removed 3 bases from V and 3 bases from J, with 10 bases in between. This CDR3 has 14 residues. Germline CDR1 and CDR2: SGHTA and FQGNSA. The CDR3 reads CASSFTRATDTQYF. The CDR3 bases are TGTGCCAGCAGCTTTACACGGGCAACAGATACGCAGTATTTT.

The chain uses TRBV7-6 and TRBJ2-2, with TRBD1 identical over 7 bases. The CDR3 runs 15 residues. Germline-derived CDR1 and CDR2 are SGHVS and FNYEAQ. J lost 4 bases, V lost 3 bases, and 5 bases had no gene match. CDR3 nucleotide sequence: TGTGCCAGCAGCTTGAGGGGGCCGGGCACCGGGGAGCTGTTTTTT. Translation: CASSLRGPGTGELFF.

To note about this clone: Different DNA sequences within this sample yield the same CDR3. Written as DNA, the CDR3 is TGCGCCAGCAGTCCAACGACGAACACCGGGGAGCTGTTTTTT. It translates to CASSPTTNTGELFF. V and J are TRBV5-1 and TRBJ2-2; D is unresolved. The CDR3 covers 14 residues. Germline V gene data show CDR1 as SGHRS and CDR2 as YFSETQ. V was pared by 5 bases and J by 0 bases, with 8 bases between.

This rearrangement joins TRBV28 to TRBJ2-7; possible D gene TRBD1, 6 bases. Germline CDR1 MDHEN, CDR2 SYDVKM. The ends were cut back, 6 bases at V and 8 bases at J, with 14 bases in the middle. This CDR3 spans 12 amino acids. This CDR3 is CASRIHRAQQYF. The CDR3 DNA sequence: TGTGCCAGCAGAATCCACAGGGCGCAGCAGTACTTC.

The chain couples TRBV19 to TRBJ2-2; 14 bases are a match to TRBD2. Germline V gene sequence: CDR1 LNHDA, CDR2 SQIVND (reference sequence). After removal of 4 bases from V and 2 bases from J, the junction contained 6 bases not matched to a gene. The CDR3 is made up of 18 amino acids. This CDR3 reads CASSTRLAGGSNTGELFF. DNA for the CDR3: TGTGCCAGTAGTACTAGACTAGCGGGAGGGTCTAACACCGGGGAGCTGTTTTTT.

This chain connects TRBV15 to TRBJ2-7; TRBD2 is a possible D gene (6 bases). Germline CDR1 and CDR2: LNHNV and YYDKDF (reference sequence). The CDR3 spans 14 residues. V was trimmed by 3 bases and J by 5 bases, leaving 14 bases between them. The CDR3 DNA sequence: TGTGCCACCAGCAGGGGACCGGGGGTCGACGAGCAGTACTTC. It is translated as CATSRGPGVDEQYF.

The V and J genes are TRBV19 and TRBJ1-1; no clear D. The germline V gene encodes CDR1 LNHDA and CDR2 SQIVND (reference sequence). V lost 7 bases, J lost 11 bases, and 17 bases lay in between. This CDR3 spans 12 amino acids. The CDR3 bases are TGTGCCAGTATCGGGCCGGGTGGAGAGGCTTTCTTT. Protein sequence: CASIGPGGEAFF.

The DNA for the CDR3 is TGTGCCTGGAGTAATCGACTGAACACTGAAGCTTTCTTT. It codes for CAWSNRLNTEAFF. The rearrangement joins TRBV30 to TRBJ1-1; D remains unclear. The CDR3 length is 13 residues. Germline CDR1 and CDR2: GTSNPN and SVGIG (reference sequence). Deletions cut 2 bases from V and 0 bases from J, with 7 bases between.

V gene TRBV6-4 combines with J gene TRBJ1-4, with TRBD1 as a possible D gene (6 bases). The CDR3 runs 15 residues. The V and J ends lost 5 bases and 3 bases respectively, with 13 bases between them. Germline CDR1 is MRHNA and CDR2 is SNTAGT. The CDR3 bases are TGTGCCAGCAGTCCCACAGGGATGGCTAATGAAAAACTGTTTTTT. Protein product: CASSPTGMANEKLFF.